This TCR beta chain was recorded in a study of T-cell reconstitution after alpha-beta-depleted transplantation in children. Turning to this clonotype: Its antigen is unidentified.

Unique molecular identifiers were used in preparing the TCRbeta library. From the PCR reads, TCRdb called clonotypes with MiXCR, one entry per CDR3 protein. Here the sample spans just under 250,000 distinct CDR3 sequences, about 25% being singletons. Deletions cut 2 bases from V and 3 bases from J, with 14 bases between. The CDR3 extends over 16 amino acids. Looked up from germline, CDR1 is SNHLY and CDR2 is FYNNEI. Points from the study as a whole: For some patients, TCRbeta diversity was high at day 60 because of recipient T cells and thymic progenitors that survived.

The chain joins TRBV2 to TRBJ2-1, with D possibly being TRBD2 (6 bases). The TCR was taken from a girl aged 2 to 10 with Fanconi anemia, due to receive a stem cell transplant. Sample: PBMCs, taken before TCRalphabeta/CD19-depleted stem cell transplant. The CDR3 region is CASSERTNKVYNEQFF. The CDR3 coding sequence is TGTGCCAGCAGTGAACGGACTAACAAGGTCTACAATGAGCAGTTCTTC.